A selection of T cell receptor beta chains follows, all from one sample in a study of response to subunit inactivated influenza vaccine. TCRdb analysed the RT-PCR reads with MiXCR anew, one entry per CDR3 protein. The sample lists roughly 760,000 distinct CDR3 sequences; approximately 22% were seen once. The starting material was PBMCs from blood, obtained 5 to 6 days after vaccination. The origin of the receptors is a man aged 50 to 60 who received an inactivated influenza vaccine. Each CDR3 is given with its conserved first and last residue. A D gene is named only where the DNA matches it firmly. Only some rows state a clone size, as once, few, many or a class for expanded clones.

V,J,size,D,DNA,CDR3
TRBV7-2,TRBJ2-6,few,-,TGTGCCAGCAGCTTATTTCTCCCTCGCGGGGCCAACGTCCTGACTTTC,CASSLFLPRGANVLTF
TRBV4-2,TRBJ1-1,few,-,TGTGCCAGCAGCCGTGGTACAGGGAGCACTGAAGCTTTCTTT,CASSRGTGSTEAFF
TRBV29-1,TRBJ1-6,few,TRBD1,TGCAGCGTTTCAGGGACAGAGTATAATTCACCCCTCCACTTT,CSVSGTEYNSPLHF
TRBV4-3,TRBJ1-6,many,-,TGCGCCAGCAGCCTCCAGAGCTCCTATAATTCACCCCTCCACTTT,CASSLQSSYNSPLHF
TRBV7-9,TRBJ1-1,-,TRBD1,TGTGCCAGCAGCTTGACCGGGACAGGGTCGGCTGAAGCTTTCTTT,CASSLTGTGSAEAFF
TRBV6-2/TRBV6-3,TRBJ2-7,few,-,TGTGCCAGCAGTTACTCTACCCTTCCCGGGACAACCCACACCTACGAGCAGTACTTC,CASSYSTLPGTTHTYEQYF
TRBV6-2/TRBV6-3,TRBJ2-3,few,-,TGTGCCAGCCGAAACGGGGTAACAGGGACAGATACGCAGTATTTT,CASRNGVTGTDTQYF
TRBV24-1,TRBJ2-7,-,TRBD1,TGTGCCACCAGTAACCCAAGGACAGGGAGTTACGAGCAGTACTTC,CATSNPRTGSYEQYF
TRBV25-1,TRBJ1-6,few,-,TGTGCCAGCAGTGAATATGGGAATAATTCACCCCTCCACTTT,CASSEYGNNSPLHF
TRBV6-1,TRBJ2-2,few,-,TGTGCCAGCAGGAGAGGGCAGCCGAACACCGGGGAGCTGTTTTTT,CASRRGQPNTGELFF
TRBV7-9,TRBJ2-2,few,-,TGTGCCAGCAGCTTGTACAGGGAGCTGTTTTTT,CASSLYRELFF
TRBV4-2,TRBJ2-7,few,-,TGTGCCAGCAGCCAAGGGGCAGAGGCCGAGCAGTACTTC,CASSQGAEAEQYF
TRBV7-6,TRBJ2-5,-,-,TGTGCCAGCAGCTTAGGAGTGAAGGTAGAAGAGACCCAGTACTTC,CASSLGVKVEETQYF
TRBV7-9,TRBJ2-7,-,-,TGTGCCAGCAGCTTCCCGGGCACCTGGTACGAGCAGTACTTC,CASSFPGTWYEQYF
TRBV14,TRBJ2-3,-,-,TGTGCCAGCAGCCAGACCCCTGGACTCTCAGATACGCAGTATTTT,CASSQTPGLSDTQYF
TRBV5-1,TRBJ2-7,-,-,TGCGCCAGCAGCCGAGTGCCAGCAAACGAGCAGTACTTC,CASSRVPANEQYF
TRBV7-9,TRBJ1-1,-,TRBD1,TGTGCCAGCAGCTTAGCAAGGACAGGGATCACTGAAGCTTTCTTT,CASSLARTGITEAFF
TRBV7-2,TRBJ2-7,-,TRBD2,TGTGCCAGCAGCTCTAGCGGGAGTAGGTACGAGCAGTACTTC,CASSSSGSRYEQYF
TRBV29-1,TRBJ2-3,few,-,TGCAGCGTTTCTAAAGGCAGGGTTAGCACAGATACGCAGTATTTT,CSVSKGRVSTDTQYF
TRBV28,TRBJ2-7,once,TRBD2,TGTGCCAGCAGTTTGTTGATCGTCGCGGGAGTGCCCTCCTACGAGCAGTACTTC,CASSLLIVAGVPSYEQYF
TRBV20-1,TRBJ2-1,few,-,TGCAGTGCTCCCCCGGACGGCTACAATGAGCAGTTCTTC,CSAPPDGYNEQFF
TRBV4-2,TRBJ2-2,few,-,TGTGCCAGCAGCCAAAAAGCCGGTAGGACTACCAACACCGGGGAGCTGTTTTTT,CASSQKAGRTTNTGELFF
TRBV12-3/TRBV12-4,TRBJ2-1,-,TRBD2,TGTGCCAGCAGTTTTTCACTAGCGGGCTGGGATGAGCAGTTCTTC,CASSFSLAGWDEQFF
TRBV12-3/TRBV12-4,TRBJ2-3,few,-,TGTGCCAGCAGTTGGAACGCCCGCACAGATACGCAGTATTTT,CASSWNARTDTQYF
TRBV20-1,TRBJ2-2,few,TRBD2,TGCAGTGCCTCAAACGCGGCGGGAGATCTTACCGGGGAGCTGTTTTTT,CSASNAAGDLTGELFF
TRBV10-3,TRBJ2-7,few,-,TGTGCCATCAGTGACGGACACCTATCCTACGAGCAGTACTTC,CAISDGHLSYEQYF